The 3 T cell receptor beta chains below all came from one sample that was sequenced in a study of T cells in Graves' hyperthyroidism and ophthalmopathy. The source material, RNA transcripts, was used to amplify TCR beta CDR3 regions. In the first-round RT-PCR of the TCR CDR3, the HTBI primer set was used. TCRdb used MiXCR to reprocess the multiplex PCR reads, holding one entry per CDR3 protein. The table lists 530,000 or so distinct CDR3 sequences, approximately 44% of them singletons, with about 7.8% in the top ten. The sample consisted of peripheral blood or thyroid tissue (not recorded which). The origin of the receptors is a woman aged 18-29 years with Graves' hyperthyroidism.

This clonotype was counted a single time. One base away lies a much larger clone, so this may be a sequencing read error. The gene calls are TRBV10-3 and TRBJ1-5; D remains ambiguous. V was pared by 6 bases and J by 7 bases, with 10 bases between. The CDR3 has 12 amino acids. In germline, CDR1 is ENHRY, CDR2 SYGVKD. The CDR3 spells CAISTLGQPQHF. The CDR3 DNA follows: TGTGCCATCAGCACACTCGGGCAGCCCCAGCATTTT.

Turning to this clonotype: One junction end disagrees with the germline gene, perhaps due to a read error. CDR3 in amino acids: CSARDPGLGYNEQLF. For the CDR3, the DNA is TGCAGTGCTAGAGATCCGGGACTAGGCTACAATGAGCAGCTCTTC. V gene TRBV20-1 combines with J gene TRBJ2-1, with 8 bases that match TRBD2. The CDR3 loop spans 15 amino acids. Germline V gene data show CDR1 as DFQATT and CDR2 as SNEGSKA (reference sequence).

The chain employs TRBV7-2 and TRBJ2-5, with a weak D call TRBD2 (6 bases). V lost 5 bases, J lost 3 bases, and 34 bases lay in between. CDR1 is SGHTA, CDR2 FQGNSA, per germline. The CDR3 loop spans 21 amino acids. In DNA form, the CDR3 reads TGTGCCAGCAGCCTTCGTGCCAGCGGAGGGGACTTACTACCTGGGGAAGAGACCCAGTACTTC. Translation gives CASSLRASGGDLLPGEETQYF.